These 7 T cell receptor beta chains originate from one sample sequenced in a study of blood T cell repertoires in COVID-19. Measured with immunoSEQ multiplex PCR; TCRdb has only the in-frame clones, and not every one. The sample includes 310,000 or so clones, nearly 90% seen only once; the top ten take 5.5% to 7%. The source material was PBMCs or T cells enriched from blood (not recorded which). These receptors were collected from a woman in her 30s who had recovered from COVID-19.

The V and J genes are TRBV4-1 and TRBJ1-1; 12 bases are shared with TRBD1. The V segment lost 3 bases and the J segment 6 bases; nucleotides outside the gene matches: 5. This CDR3 is built from 15 residues. The germline gives CDR1 MGHRA, CDR2 YSYEKL. This chain's CDR3 is CASSHPGQGAPEAFF. The DNA for the CDR3 is TGCGCCAGCAGCCATCCGGGACAGGGGGCTCCTGAAGCTTTCTTT.

This clone was picked up a small number of times. This rearrangement joins TRBV18 to TRBJ1-1; a possible D gene is TRBD1 (5 bases). The CDR3 spans 15 residues. V dropped 1 base and J dropped 3 bases, with 12 bases sitting between them. Per the germline V gene, CDR1 is KGHSH and CDR2 is LQKENI. This CDR3 reads CASSPLAGLDTEAFF. The CDR3, as DNA: TGTGCCAGCTCACCACTCGCGGGACTGGACACTGAAGCTTTCTTT.

CDR3: CASSIDRGPSGYTF. The CDR3 DNA reads as TGTGCCAGTAGTATCGACAGGGGGCCGAGTGGCTACACCTTC. The rearrangement uses TRBV19 and TRBJ1-2; TRBD1 aligns across 10 bases. This CDR3 comprises 14 residues. V was clipped by 3 bases and J by 7 bases; unmatched bases: 5. Germline loops: CDR1 LNHDA, CDR2 SQIVND (reference sequence).

The V and J genes are TRBV27 and TRBJ2-2; 7 positions match TRBD1. With V trimmed by 5 bases and J by 6 bases, 12 bases remained unmatched. The CDR3 is made up of 16 amino acids. Germline values: CDR1 MNHEY, CDR2 SMNVEV (reference sequence). The CDR3 is CASSKEGALLSGELFF. The CDR3 DNA follows: TGTGCCAGCAGTAAAGAGGGGGCGCTTTTGTCCGGGGAGCTGTTTTTT.

This sequence joins TRBV9 and TRBJ1-2; 7 bases fit TRBD1. V lost 4 bases, J lost 3 bases, and 9 bases stayed unmatched. This CDR3 has 15 amino acids. CDR1 is SGDLS and CDR2 is YYNGEE in the germline V gene. CDR3 residues: CASSTLQGQHYGYTF. DNA for the CDR3: TGTGCCAGCAGCACGTTACAGGGGCAGCACTATGGCTACACCTTC.

The genes are TRBV18 and TRBJ1-1; a possible D gene is TRBD1 (5 bases). Per germline, CDR1 KGHSH and CDR2 LQKENI. V gave up 3 bases and J gave up 0 bases, with 11 bases separating them. The CDR3 runs 15 residues. CDR3 protein: CASSPEQALNTEAFF. The CDR3, as DNA: TGTGCCAGCTCACCCGAACAGGCCTTGAACACTGAAGCTTTCTTT.

V is TRBV29-1 and J is TRBJ1-4; D not certain. V was shortened by 0 bases and J by 10 bases, with 12 bases between the two germline ends. This CDR3 spans 13 amino acids. The germline V gene has CDR1 SQVTM and CDR2 ANQGSEA. The CDR3 sequence: CSVEESTVGKLFF. Written as DNA, the CDR3 is TGCAGCGTTGAAGAGTCAACAGTAGGAAAACTGTTTTTT.